A single sample is the source of the 20 T cell receptor beta chains below, sequenced in a study of PD-L1 blockade in urothelial cancer. This sample's time point: peripheral blood 6 weeks after treatment start. Using immunoSEQ multiplex PCR, the repertoire was profiled, and TCRdb retains in-frame clones only, with some absent. The sample carries 120,000 or so clones, approximately 85% recorded once. This material consisted of PBMCs, taken around atezolizumab (anti-PD-L1) treatment. These TCRs come from a man aged 45-65 years with urothelial cancer.

Remarks on this clone: Germline and junction disagree at one end, which may indicate a read error. The chain links TRBV9 to TRBJ1-6; D not certain. Germline values: CDR1 SGDLS, CDR2 YYNGEE. The CDR3 length is 13 residues. The DNA for the CDR3 is TGTGCCAGCAGCACGAACATAAATTCACCCCCCCACTTT. The encoded protein is CASSTNINSPPHF. The whole variable domain, remainder taken from reference TRBV9 and TRBJ1-6, is DSGVTQTPKHLITATGQRVTLRCSPRSGDLSVYWYQQSLDQGLQFLIQYYNGEERAKGNILERFSAQQFPDLHSELNLSSLELGDSALYFCASSTNINSPPHFGNGTRLTVT.

This chain links TRBV5-1 with TRBJ2-3; 15 bases fit TRBD2. This CDR3 contains 17 residues. J lost 4 bases, V lost 4 bases, and 7 bases had no gene match. Per germline, CDR1 SGHRS and CDR2 YFSETQ. The CDR3 spells CASSPRTSGRAADTQYF. In DNA form, the CDR3 reads TGCGCCAGCAGCCCCCGGACTAGCGGGAGGGCCGCAGATACGCAGTATTTT.

The V call is TRBV6-5, the J call TRBJ2-2; TRBD1 aligns across 9 bases. V lost 3 bases and J lost 1; bases outside the gene matches: 3. The CDR3 is 16 amino acids. In germline, CDR1 is MNHEY, CDR2 SVGAGI. The CDR3 region is CASSYRTGVNTGELFF. CDR3 coding DNA: TGTGCCAGCAGTTATCGGACAGGGGTGAACACCGGGGAGCTGTTTTTT.

This clone occurred a few times. The chain recombines TRBV11-3 with TRBJ2-1; 7 nucleotides agree with TRBD1. Germline CDR1 SGHNT, CDR2 YENEEA. The CDR3 length is 16 residues. V was pared by 4 bases and J by 0 bases, with 6 bases of the junction left unmatched. The CDR3: CASSSTGANSYNEQFF. DNA for the CDR3: TGTGCCAGCAGCTCCACAGGGGCCAACTCCTACAATGAGCAGTTCTTC.

The chain joins TRBV6-1 to TRBJ2-7; 9 bases fit TRBD1. The CDR3 is 14 residues long. Germline V lookup: CDR1 MNHNS, CDR2 SASEGT. Trimming at V came to 9 bases and at J to 6 bases, leaving 12 bases not matched to a gene. CDR3 nucleotides: TGTGCCAGTTCGATGCAAAGGACAGGGGCCGAGCAGTACTTC. Translated: CASSMQRTGAEQYF.

The rearrangement uses TRBV7-2 and TRBJ2-7; no clear D gene. V lost 2 bases and J 2 bases, leaving 10 bases between the germline ends. CDR1 SGHTA and CDR2 FQGNSA come from the germline V gene. The CDR3 covers 14 residues. In nucleotides, the CDR3 is TGTGCCAGCAGCTTAACAACGGGTACCTACGAGCAGTACTTC. It translates to CASSLTTGTYEQYF.

The chain couples TRBV6-1 to TRBJ1-1; a weak D match, TRBD1 (6 bases). The V gene lost 10 bases and the J gene lost 7 bases, with 19 bases spanning the gap. The germline gives CDR1 MNHNS, CDR2 SASEGT. This CDR3 has 13 amino acids. The CDR3 protein is CATLGDIVREAFF. The CDR3 coding sequence is TGTGCCACTCTGGGGGACATCGTCCGTGAAGCTTTCTTT.

The J gene is TRBJ2-1, the V gene TRBV19, with 8 bases lining up with TRBD2. This CDR3 contains 16 residues. The junction had 19 bases not matched to a gene; V was cut back by 10 bases and J by 8 bases. Germline loops: CDR1 LNHDA, CDR2 SQIVND (reference sequence). The CDR3 protein is CATRRGPGLGPDEQFF. CDR3 bases: TGTGCCACCCGAAGGGGACCGGGACTAGGGCCGGATGAGCAGTTCTTC. The entire variable domain, with the rest obtained from reference TRBV19 and TRBJ2-1, is as follows: DGGITQSPKYLFRKEGQNVTLSCEQNLNHDAMYWYRQDPGQGLRLIYYSQIVNDFQKGDIAEGYSVSREKKESFPLTVTSAQKNPTAFYLCATRRGPGLGPDEQFFGPGTRLTVL.

The chain joins TRBV30 to TRBJ2-3, with D maybe TRBD2 (5 bases). CDR1 and CDR2 (germline): GTSNPN, SVGIG (reference sequence). This CDR3 comprises 17 residues. V gave up 2 bases and J gave up 0 bases, with 18 bases separating them. The CDR3, as DNA: TGTGCCTGGAGTAAGTGGACCCCGGGGAGCAGCACAGATACGCAGTATTTT. Encoded protein: CAWSKWTPGSSTDTQYF.

The chain combines TRBV10-1 with TRBJ2-2, with 8 bases fitting TRBD1. The CDR3 has 24 amino acids. CDR1 and CDR2 from the germline V gene are WNHNN and SYGVQD (reference sequence). Trimming took 6 bases from V and 6 from J; bases not matched to a gene: 36. The CDR3 is CASRDQGAKSRDCTLSLWAGELFF. As DNA, the CDR3 is TGCGCCAGCAGAGACCAGGGGGCTAAGAGCCGGGACTGTACGTTGAGTCTTTGGGCCGGGGAGCTGTTTTTT.

The rearrangement joins TRBV4-1 to TRBJ2-3; 7 bases fit TRBD1. Germline CDR1 reads MGHRA; CDR2 reads YSYEKL. The V gene end was trimmed by 1 base and the J gene end by 4 bases; junction bases not matched to a gene: 2. This CDR3 spans 14 amino acids. CDR3 in amino acids: CASSQGQGPDTQYF. Here the CDR3 DNA reads TGCGCCAGCAGCCAAGGACAGGGACCAGATACGCAGTATTTT.

The J gene is TRBJ2-3, the V gene TRBV7-3; 7 bases line up with TRBD2. Germline V gene lookup returns CDR1 SGHTA and CDR2 FQGTGA. The CDR3 spans 14 residues. V shed 6 bases, J shed 2 bases, and the junction held 5 bases outside the gene matches. The CDR3 here is CASSMGLTTDTQYF. The CDR3 nucleotides read TGTGCCAGCAGTATGGGACTAACCACAGATACGCAGTATTTT.

The chain couples TRBV4-2 to TRBJ2-7; TRBD2 is a possible D gene (5 bases). The CDR3 has 13 residues. Germline loops: CDR1 LGHNA, CDR2 YNFKEQ. Trimming removed 1 base at V and 5 bases at J, with 9 bases between. CDR3 residues: CASSQGRENEQYF. Written as DNA, the CDR3 is TGTGCCAGCAGCCAAGGTAGGGAGAACGAGCAGTACTTC.

This sequence joins TRBV28 and TRBJ1-1, with TRBD1 matching 8 bases. J lost 5 bases, V lost 6 bases, and 14 bases had no gene match. Germline CDR1 is MDHEN and CDR2 is SYDVKM. This CDR3 comprises 16 residues. CDR3 loop: CASRSPRQGRGTEAFF. CDR3 nucleotides: TGTGCCAGCAGGTCCCCTAGACAGGGGCGGGGGACTGAAGCTTTCTTT.

The chain has TRBV4-1 and TRBJ1-2, with no clear D. CDR1 is MGHRA, CDR2 YSYEKL, per germline. V was clipped by 6 bases and J by 4 bases, with 15 bases between them. This CDR3 region has 14 residues. The CDR3 is CASRADSNGYGYTF. The CDR3 nucleotides are TGCGCCAGCAGGGCCGACTCGAATGGCTATGGCTACACCTTC.

The rearrangement links TRBV4-2 to TRBJ1-1; no reliable D call. V was cut by 0 bases and J by 4 bases, with 9 bases left in between. The CDR3 totals 14 residues. Germline values: CDR1 LGHNA, CDR2 YNFKEQ. The CDR3 here is CASSQDHRVTEAFF. Written as DNA, the CDR3 is TGTGCCAGCAGCCAAGATCACCGGGTCACTGAAGCTTTCTTT.

The CDR3 coding sequence is TGTGCCAGCAGCGTAAGGGACAGGCCCTTCTCGGGAAACACCATATATTTT. It yields the protein CASSVRDRPFSGNTIYF. The chain has TRBV9 and TRBJ1-3, with TRBD1 matching 8 bases. The V segment lost 1 base and the J segment 4 bases; nucleotides outside the gene matches: 10. The CDR3 consists of 17 residues. Germline V lookup: CDR1 SGDLS, CDR2 YYNGEE. The full variable domain, rest sourced from reference TRBV9 and TRBJ1-3, is DSGVTQTPKHLITATGQRVTLRCSPRSGDLSVYWYQQSLDQGLQFLIQYYNGEERAKGNILERFSAQQFPDLHSELNLSSLELGDSALYFCASSVRDRPFSGNTIYFGEGSWLTVV.

The rearrangement uses TRBV6-5 and TRBJ1-5, with D maybe TRBD1 (5 bases). Germline values: CDR1 MNHEY, CDR2 SVGAGI. The CDR3 runs to 14 residues. The V end lost 6 bases, the J end lost 4 bases, and 13 bases lay between the germline ends. In DNA, the CDR3 is TGTGCCAGCAGGCTTCAGGGTAAAAATCAGCCCCAGCATTTT. It translates to CASRLQGKNQPQHF.

The chain carries TRBV7-2 and TRBJ2-5; tentative D call: TRBD1 (5 bases). The ends were cut back, 1 base at V and 2 bases at J, with 8 bases in the middle. The germline V gene encodes CDR1 SGHTA and CDR2 FQGNSA. This CDR3 contains 14 residues. This CDR3 is CASSLGRQQETQYF. The CDR3 bases are TGTGCCAGCAGCTTAGGTCGACAGCAAGAGACCCAGTACTTC.

This rearrangement joins TRBV4-2 to TRBJ1-1, with D uncertain. Germline V gene data show CDR1 as LGHNA and CDR2 as YNFKEQ. The ends were cut back, 0 bases at V and 3 bases at J, with 8 bases in the middle. The CDR3 contains 14 residues. The CDR3 sequence: CASSQESRDTEAFF. For the CDR3, the DNA is TGTGCCAGCAGCCAAGAGAGTCGCGACACTGAAGCTTTCTTT.